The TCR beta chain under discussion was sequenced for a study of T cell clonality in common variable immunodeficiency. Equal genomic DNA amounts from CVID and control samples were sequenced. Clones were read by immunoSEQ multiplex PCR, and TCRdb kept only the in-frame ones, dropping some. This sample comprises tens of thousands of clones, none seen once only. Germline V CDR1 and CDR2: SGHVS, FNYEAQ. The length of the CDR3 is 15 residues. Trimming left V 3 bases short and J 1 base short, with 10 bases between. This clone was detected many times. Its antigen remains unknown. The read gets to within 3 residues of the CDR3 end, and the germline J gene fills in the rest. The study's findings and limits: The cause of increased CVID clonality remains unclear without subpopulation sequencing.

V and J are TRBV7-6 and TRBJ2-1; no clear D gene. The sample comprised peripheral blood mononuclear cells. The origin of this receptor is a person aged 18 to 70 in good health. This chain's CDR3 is CASSFNPNSYNEQFF. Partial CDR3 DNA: TGTGCCAGCAGCTTTAATCCTAATTCCTACAATGAG.